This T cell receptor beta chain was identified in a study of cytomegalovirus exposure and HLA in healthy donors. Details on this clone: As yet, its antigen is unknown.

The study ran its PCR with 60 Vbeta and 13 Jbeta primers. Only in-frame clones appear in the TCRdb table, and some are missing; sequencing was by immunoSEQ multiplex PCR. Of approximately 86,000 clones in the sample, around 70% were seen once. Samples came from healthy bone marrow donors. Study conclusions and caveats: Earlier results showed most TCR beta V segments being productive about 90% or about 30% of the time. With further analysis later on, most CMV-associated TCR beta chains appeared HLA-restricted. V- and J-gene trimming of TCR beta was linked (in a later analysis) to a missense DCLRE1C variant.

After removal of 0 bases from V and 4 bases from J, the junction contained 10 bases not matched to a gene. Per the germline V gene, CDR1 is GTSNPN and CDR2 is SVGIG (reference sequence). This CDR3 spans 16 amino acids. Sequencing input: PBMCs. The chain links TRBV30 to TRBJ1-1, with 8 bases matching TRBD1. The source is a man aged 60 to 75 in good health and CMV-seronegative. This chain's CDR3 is CAWSVLRTGRVTEAFF. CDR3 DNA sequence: TGTGCCTGGAGTGTCCTTCGGACAGGGAGAGTCACTGAAGCTTTCTTT.